These 28 T cell receptor beta chains came from one sample sequenced in a study of CD8+ T cells in alopecia areata. RNA extraction was followed by reverse transcription into cDNA, which acted as the sequencing template. Data came from immunoSEQ multiplex PCR; TCRdb stores just in-frame clones and leaves some out. The sample comprises some 180,000 clones, roughly 60% of which are singletons, and around 1.6% rests with the top ten. Here the sequenced sample was CD4+ T cells sorted from blood, taken at week 0. The source is a human donor with alopecia areata.

This clone is a singleton in its sample. The CDR3 protein is CASSAPGAGYEQYF. CDR3 DNA: TGTGCCAGCAGCGCTCCGGGAGCTGGCTACGAGCAGTACTTC. The V call is TRBV9, the J call TRBJ2-7; maybe TRBD2 (6 bases). Trimming cost V 3 bases and J 3 bases, with 13 bases left between them. This CDR3 has 14 residues. CDR1 and CDR2 (germline): SGDLS, YYNGEE.

This clone was counted a few times. The chain recombines TRBV9 with TRBJ2-1, with D uncertain. This CDR3 has 15 amino acids. Trimming removed 0 bases at V and 1 base at J, with 8 bases between. The germline gives CDR1 SGDLS, CDR2 YYNGEE. The CDR3 loop is CASSVAVTSYNEQFF. The CDR3 bases are TGTGCCAGCAGCGTAGCGGTTACGTCCTACAATGAGCAGTTCTTC.

The chain links TRBV7-2 to TRBJ2-1; D gene ambiguous. The CDR3 has 14 amino acids. CDR1 and CDR2 (germline): SGHTA, FQGNSA. With 4 bases removed from V and 6 bases from J, the gap between germline ends came to 13 bases. The CDR3 sequence is CASSYTVPSNEQFF. In nucleotides, the CDR3 is TGTGCCAGCAGCTATACCGTTCCTAGCAATGAGCAGTTCTTC.

The genes are TRBV25-1 and TRBJ2-2; tentative D call: TRBD1 (5 bases). This CDR3 is built from 14 residues. V lost 7 bases, J lost 6 bases, and 15 bases lay in between. The germline gives CDR1 MGHDK, CDR2 SYGVNS. DNA of the CDR3: TGTGCCAGCACGAGGCGTCAGGGTGCCGGGGAGCTGTTTTTT. Translation gives CASTRRQGAGELFF.

J is TRBJ1-5 and V is TRBV29-1; no definite D call. The CDR3 extends over 13 amino acids. The germline V gene has CDR1 SQVTM and CDR2 ANQGSEA. Trimming removed 4 bases from V and 1 base from J, with 8 bases in between. In DNA, the CDR3 is TGCAGCGTTGTTCTGGGAAGCAATCAGCCCCAGCATTTT. Translation: CSVVLGSNQPQHF.

This chain joins TRBV9 and TRBJ2-3; 8 nucleotides match TRBD2. Trimming cost V 4 bases and J 2 bases; bases outside gene matches: 12. Germline V gene data show CDR1 as SGDLS and CDR2 as YYNGEE. The CDR3 has 17 amino acids. This CDR3 is CASSKTTAGALTDTQYF. The CDR3 nucleotides read TGTGCCAGCAGCAAAACTACAGCGGGGGCTCTCACAGATACGCAGTATTTT.

V is TRBV2 and J is TRBJ2-5; D uncertain. The germline V and J ends were trimmed by 1 base and 9 bases, with 6 bases remaining between them. This CDR3 comprises 11 residues. Germline CDR1 and CDR2: SNHLY and FYNNEI. The CDR3 DNA reads TGTGCCAGCAGTGAAGACCGCGCCCAGTACTTC. This sequence encodes CASSEDRAQYF.

This clone came up a few times. This chain uses TRBV7-2 with TRBJ2-1, with 7 nucleotides matching TRBD2. The CDR3 sequence is 15 residues long. Germline CDR1 is SGHTA and CDR2 is FQGNSA. Trimming at V came to 8 bases and at J to 7 bases, leaving 14 bases not matched to a gene. The CDR3 sequence is CASPLASGRGNEQFF. DNA of the CDR3: TGTGCCAGCCCCTTAGCGTCGGGGCGGGGGAATGAGCAGTTCTTC.

This clone was observed a handful of times. V and J are TRBV5-6 and TRBJ2-1, with unresolved D. Germline V gene data show CDR1 as SGHDT and CDR2 as YYEEEE. With 5 bases removed from V and 5 bases from J, the gap between germline ends came to 11 bases. This CDR3 spans 13 amino acids. CDR3: CASSYGPNNEQFF. The CDR3 bases are TGTGCCAGCAGTTACGGGCCGAACAATGAGCAGTTCTTC.

This clone appeared a single time. This rearrangement joins TRBV7-9 to TRBJ2-3, with D possibly being TRBD1 or TRBD2 (5 bases each). The CDR3 spans 13 residues. V gave up 5 bases and J gave up 4 bases, with 10 bases separating them. Germline assignment: CDR1 SEHNR and CDR2 FQNEAQ (reference sequence). The CDR3 loop reads CASSPGTADTQYF. The CDR3 nucleotides read TGTGCCAGCAGCCCCGGGACGGCAGATACGCAGTATTTT.

V is TRBV29-1 and J is TRBJ1-5; unclear D gene. The CDR3 is made up of 12 amino acids. With 4 bases removed from V and 0 bases from J, the gap between germline ends came to 4 bases. CDR1 and CDR2 (germline): SQVTM, ANQGSEA. This chain's CDR3 is CSVGVSNQPQHF. CDR3 sequence (DNA): TGCAGCGTTGGGGTTAGCAATCAGCCCCAGCATTTT.

This clone appeared once. The chain employs TRBV5-1 and TRBJ1-1, with a possible D match to TRBD1 (5 bases). Germline-derived CDR1 and CDR2 are SGHRS and YFSETQ. This CDR3 spans 15 amino acids. Trimming left V 4 bases short and J 1 base short, with 14 bases between. CDR3 protein: CASSPLEGTNTEAFF. Written as DNA, the CDR3 is TGCGCCAGCAGCCCTCTAGAAGGGACGAACACTGAAGCTTTCTTT.

This clone was seen repeatedly, ten times or more. V usage is TRBV9 and J usage is TRBJ1-1; D remains ambiguous. Germline V gives CDR1 SGDLS, CDR2 YYNGEE. The germline V and J ends were trimmed by 5 bases and 4 bases, with 15 bases remaining between them. This CDR3 is built from 14 residues. The CDR3 region is CASRGIEAGTEAFF. The CDR3 DNA follows: TGTGCCAGCAGAGGCATCGAGGCGGGCACTGAAGCTTTCTTT.

This chain joins TRBV7-2 and TRBJ2-1; 12 bases line up with TRBD2. The CDR3 is 13 residues long. Germline CDR1 is SGHTA and CDR2 is FQGNSA. The trim removed 1 base at V and 13 bases at J, leaving 2 bases unmatched. The CDR3 region is CASSLGLAGEQFF. Here the CDR3 DNA reads TGTGCCAGCAGCTTAGGACTAGCGGGGGAACAGTTCTTC.

A remark on this clone: One junction end disagrees with the germline gene, perhaps due to a read error. For the CDR3, the DNA is TGTGCCAGCAGCTTAACGGAAGGGACTGAGGCTTTCTTT. This codes for CASSLTEGTEAFF. The chain joins TRBV7-3 to TRBJ1-1; D possibly corresponds to TRBD1 (5 bases). Germline loops: CDR1 SGHTA, CDR2 FQGTGA. This CDR3 has 13 residues.

The chain carries TRBV2 and TRBJ2-2, with a weak D call TRBD2 (5 bases). Germline loops: CDR1 SNHLY, CDR2 FYNNEI. The CDR3 totals 14 residues. V lost 5 bases, J lost 4 bases, and 11 bases lay in between. CDR3 residues: CASSRTLSTGELFF. The DNA of the CDR3 is TGTGCCAGCAGTAGGACTCTTTCCACCGGGGAGCTGTTTTTT.

The J gene is TRBJ1-2, the V gene TRBV6-1; D is unclear. This CDR3 contains 13 residues. V was shortened by 7 bases and J by 0 bases, with 9 bases between the two germline ends. Germline assignment: CDR1 MNHNS and CDR2 SASEGT. CDR3 amino acids: CASKVLANYGYTF. The DNA for the CDR3 is TGTGCCAGCAAGGTCCTCGCTAACTATGGCTACACCTTC.

The chain is built from TRBV25-1 and TRBJ1-2; no clear D. The CDR3 is 15 amino acids. Germline-derived CDR1 and CDR2 are MGHDK and SYGVNS. With 4 bases removed from V and 6 bases from J, the gap between germline ends came to 18 bases. This CDR3 reads CASSGTVVGMNGYTF. Here the CDR3 DNA reads TGTGCCAGCAGTGGGACCGTGGTAGGGATGAATGGCTACACCTTC.

This clone was detected once. This chain uses TRBV5-4 with TRBJ2-7; D is perhaps TRBD1 or TRBD2 (5 bases each). The germline V gene has CDR1 SGHNT and CDR2 YYREEE (reference sequence). This CDR3 spans 13 amino acids. V was pared by 5 bases and J by 2 bases, with 11 bases between. CDR3 loop: CASRAGTTYEQYF. In DNA, the CDR3 is TGTGCCAGCAGAGCCGGGACCACCTACGAGCAGTACTTC.

The V and J genes are TRBV30 and TRBJ1-4; D unresolved. Deletions cut 0 bases from V and 4 bases from J, with 12 bases between. Germline V gene sequence: CDR1 GTSNPN, CDR2 SVGIG (reference sequence). This CDR3 is 15 amino acids long. CDR3 amino acids: CAWSVRSGVNEKLFF. The CDR3 DNA reads TGTGCCTGGAGTGTACGCTCCGGGGTTAATGAAAAACTGTTTTTT.

This clone was counted only a few times. V and J are TRBV29-1 and TRBJ1-1, with TRBD1 as a possible D gene (5 bases). Germline CDR1 reads SQVTM; CDR2 reads ANQGSEA. This CDR3 is 16 amino acids long. Trimming removed 3 bases from V and 0 bases from J, with 17 bases in between. The CDR3 DNA follows: TGCAGCGTTGATAAGAGGCAGGGAGCCTTGAACACTGAAGCTTTCTTT. This translates into CSVDKRQGALNTEAFF.

The rearrangement joins TRBV29-1 to TRBJ1-1; 8 positions match TRBD1. Per germline, CDR1 SQVTM and CDR2 ANQGSEA. V was clipped by 3 bases and J by 2 bases; unmatched bases: 5. This CDR3 has 14 residues. The CDR3 coding sequence is TGCAGCGTTGATCGGACAGGGACCAACACTGAAGCTTTCTTT. It translates to CSVDRTGTNTEAFF.

The rearrangement uses TRBV25-1 and TRBJ1-1, with 7 bases lining up with TRBD1. J lost 1 base, V lost 8 bases, and 7 bases had no gene match. The CDR3 length is 14 residues. CDR1 is MGHDK and CDR2 is SYGVNS in the germline V gene. The CDR3 bases are TGTGCCAGCGGAAGACAGGGTAAGAACACTGAAGCTTTCTTT. This gives the protein CASGRQGKNTEAFF.

The rearrangement joins TRBV15 to TRBJ2-1, with D perhaps TRBD2 (7 bases). The V gene's germline CDR1 is LNHNV and CDR2 YYDKDF (reference sequence). V was shortened by 6 bases and J by 7 bases, with 19 bases between the two germline ends. The CDR3 has 15 amino acids. CDR3 protein: CATRQGRGTRNEQFF. The CDR3 nucleotides read TGTGCCACCAGGCAGGGGCGGGGGACGCGGAATGAGCAGTTCTTC.

The chain links TRBV25-1 to TRBJ1-5; D perhaps matches TRBD1 (6 bases). The CDR3 consists of 14 residues. V was trimmed by 4 bases and J by 7 bases, leaving 14 bases between them. CDR1 is MGHDK and CDR2 is SYGVNS in the germline V gene. The CDR3 region is CASSGTGLGQPQHF. The CDR3 DNA is TGTGCCAGCAGTGGAACAGGGCTGGGACAGCCCCAGCATTTT.

The rearrangement uses TRBV20-1 and TRBJ1-1; D is unclear. The CDR3 loop spans 11 amino acids. Per the germline V gene, CDR1 is DFQATT and CDR2 is SNEGSKA (reference sequence). Trimming pared 1 base from V and 11 bases from J, leaving 11 bases between. CDR3 nucleotide sequence: TGCAGTGCTAGAGGAGGGAGCGGCGCTTTCTTT. Encoded protein: CSARGGSGAFF.

The chain joins TRBV9 to TRBJ1-1, with 7 bases that match TRBD1. The germline V gene has CDR1 SGDLS and CDR2 YYNGEE. Trimming took 4 bases from V and 0 from J; bases not matched to a gene: 6. CDR3 length: 15 amino acids. CDR3 DNA sequence: TGTGCCAGCAGCACACGGGGACAGATGAACACTGAAGCTTTCTTT. This sequence encodes CASSTRGQMNTEAFF.

The chain combines TRBV11-3 with TRBJ2-7, with TRBD1 as a possible D gene (6 bases). The CDR3 has 13 residues. CDR1 and CDR2 (germline): SGHNT, YENEEA. V lost 0 bases and J lost 9, with 12 bases in between. The CDR3 nucleotides are TGTGCCAGCAGCTTAGATCCAGGACAGCGGCAGTACTTC. As protein: CASSLDPGQRQYF.